The 27 T cell receptor beta chains given below trace back to one sample, sequenced in a study of spatial heterogeneity in lung cancer. TCRdb used MiXCR to reprocess the 5' RACE reads, holding one entry per CDR3 protein. The sample yields thousands of distinct CDR3 sequences, more than 25% seen once. Documented time point: sample taken at primary tumor resection. Whole RNA, which was extracted from tumor, nontumor lung tissue or frozen PBMC, was sequenced without any cell sorting. Sequencing was performed on PBMCs, taken at surgery. These TCRs come from a male donor with early-stage non-small cell lung cancer.

This clonotype is termed large (0.1 to 1%). The chain carries TRBV9 and TRBJ1-3; D is unclear. CDR3 length: 13 amino acids. The germline V gene encodes CDR1 SGDLS and CDR2 YYNGEE. V was clipped by 4 bases and J by 0 bases, with 5 bases between them. CDR3 in amino acids: CASSRDSGNTIYF. The CDR3 DNA reads TGTGCCAGCAGCCGGGACTCTGGAAACACCATATATTTT.

The J gene is TRBJ1-6, the V gene TRBV13; TRBD1 matches 8 bases. V lost 7 bases and J lost 8; bases outside the gene matches: 10. CDR1 is PRHDT and CDR2 is FYEKMQ in the germline V gene (reference sequence). This CDR3 is built from 15 residues. Here the CDR3 DNA reads TGTGCCAGCAACTCCCGGGGCAGGGGGCATTCACCCCTCCACTTT. Amino acids: CASNSRGRGHSPLHF. Combining the CDR3 with reference TRBV13 and TRBJ1-6 gives the whole variable domain AAGVIQSPRHLIKEKRETATLKCYPIPRHDTVYWYQQGPGQDPQFLISFYEKMQSDKGSIPDRFSAQQFSDYHSELNMSSLELGDSALYFCASNSRGRGHSPLHFGNGTRLTVT.

By its share, this clonotype is medium-sized. V gene TRBV19 combines with J gene TRBJ2-6; perhaps TRBD1 as D (6 bases). The CDR3 length is 17 residues. In germline, CDR1 is LNHDA, CDR2 SQIVND (reference sequence). V gave up 3 bases and J gave up 0 bases, with 12 bases separating them. CDR3 protein: CASSIQGTSSGANVLTF. In DNA form, the CDR3 reads TGTGCCAGTAGTATTCAGGGGACGAGCTCTGGGGCCAACGTCCTGACTTTC. Full variable domain (rest looked up from reference TRBV19 and TRBJ2-6): DGGITQSPKYLFRKEGQNVTLSCEQNLNHDAMYWYRQDPGQGLRLIYYSQIVNDFQKGDIAEGYSVSREKKESFPLTVTSAQKNPTAFYLCASSIQGTSSGANVLTFGAGSRLTVL.

The rearrangement links TRBV6-1 to TRBJ2-1; the D gene is possibly TRBD1 (6 bases). V lost 6 bases and J 4 bases, leaving 16 bases between the germline ends. This CDR3 has 15 residues. CDR1 is MNHNS and CDR2 is SASEGT in the germline V gene. In nucleotides, the CDR3 is TGTGCCAGCAGCCCCGACCCAGGGGCTTACAATGAGCAGTTCTTC. As protein: CASSPDPGAYNEQFF.

This clonotype is classed as medium-sized. This chain uses TRBV4-2 with TRBJ2-3; TRBD2 aligns across 9 bases. The germline V gene has CDR1 LGHNA and CDR2 YNFKEQ. The CDR3 spans 18 residues. Trimming took 1 base from V and 1 from J; bases not matched to a gene: 9. CDR3 in DNA: TGTGCCAGCAGCCAAGGAGTCTGGCAGCGGGGGGGCACAGATACGCAGTATTTT. Encoded protein: CASSQGVWQRGGTDTQYF.

V and J are TRBV7-6 and TRBJ2-7, with a tentative D call TRBD1 (5 bases). The length of the CDR3 is 12 residues. The germline V and J ends were trimmed by 4 bases and 3 bases, with 7 bases remaining between them. The V gene's germline CDR1 is SGHVS and CDR2 FNYEAQ. The CDR3 sequence: CASSYDSYEQYF. The CDR3 nucleotides are TGTGCCAGCAGCTACGACAGCTACGAGCAGTACTTC.

This clonotype was observed a single time. The chain recombines TRBV5-6 with TRBJ2-3; 11 bases line up with TRBD2. The CDR3 length is 15 residues. J was trimmed by 4 bases and V by 2 bases; bases with no gene match: 3. Germline values: CDR1 SGHDT, CDR2 YYEEEE. The CDR3 sequence: CASSFGTSGPDTQYF. CDR3 nucleotide sequence: TGTGCCAGCAGCTTTGGGACTAGCGGACCAGATACGCAGTATTTT.

By share, this clonotype ranks as medium-sized (0.01 to 0.1%). The V and J genes are TRBV19 and TRBJ1-5; D may be TRBD1 (6 bases). With 3 bases removed from V and 7 bases from J, the gap between germline ends came to 22 bases. Per the germline V gene, CDR1 is LNHDA and CDR2 is SQIVND (reference sequence). CDR3 length: 17 residues. CDR3 DNA sequence: TGTGCCAGTAGTATTACCCCCGAGACAGGTTCTGGGCAGCCCCAGCATTTT. Encoded protein: CASSITPETGSGQPQHF.

The J gene is TRBJ2-7, the V gene TRBV6-5, with 9 nucleotides matching TRBD1. The V segment lost 3 bases and the J segment 4 bases; nucleotides outside the gene matches: 1. This CDR3 has 13 residues. The germline CDR1 and CDR2 sequences are MNHEY and SVGAGI. CDR3: CASSYGTGYEQYF. Here the CDR3 DNA reads TGTGCCAGCAGTTATGGGACAGGGTACGAGCAGTACTTC.

This clonotype is judged medium-sized. J is TRBJ2-5 and V is TRBV29-1; unclear D gene. This CDR3 region has 11 residues. The V end lost 3 bases, the J end lost 3 bases, and 5 bases lay between the germline ends. In germline, CDR1 is SQVTM, CDR2 ANQGSEA. The CDR3 sequence: CSVDPEETQYF. The CDR3 coding sequence is TGCAGCGTTGACCCCGAAGAGACCCAGTACTTC. The variable domain in full, with the rest retrieved from reference TRBV29-1 and TRBJ2-5, is SAVISQKPSRDICQRGTSLTIQCQVDSQVTMMFWYRQQPGQSLTLIATANQGSEATYESGFVIDKFPISRPNLTFSTLTVSNMSPEDSSIYLCSVDPEETQYFGPGTRLLVL.

Sample share makes this clonotype medium-sized. J is TRBJ2-7 and V is TRBV30, with D uncertain. Trimming removed 0 bases at V and 4 bases at J, with 13 bases between. The CDR3 is made up of 14 amino acids. The germline gives CDR1 GTSNPN, CDR2 SVGIG (reference sequence). DNA for the CDR3: TGTGCCTGGAGTGTCACCCGGGTCGAGTACGAGCAGTACTTC. Amino acid sequence: CAWSVTRVEYEQYF.

This clonotype is medium-sized. The J gene is TRBJ2-7, the V gene TRBV5-1; tentative D call: TRBD2 (5 bases). V lost 4 bases to trimming and J lost 6 bases, with 11 bases between them. The germline V gene encodes CDR1 SGHRS and CDR2 YFSETQ. CDR3 length equals 12 residues. The CDR3 DNA sequence: TGCGCCAGCAGCGCTCAGGCGGGCGAGCAGTACTTC. Its protein is CASSAQAGEQYF.

By sample share, this clonotype is medium-sized. In DNA, the CDR3 is TGTGCCAGCACCCGGGGCACAGATACGCAGTATTTT. This sequence encodes CASTRGTDTQYF. The chain carries TRBV11-2 and TRBJ2-3, with D unclear. The germline V gene encodes CDR1 SGHAT and CDR2 FQNNGV. The germline V and J ends were trimmed by 7 bases and 1 base, with 6 bases remaining between them. The CDR3 covers 12 residues.

This clonotype counts as medium-sized. The chain recombines TRBV20-1 with TRBJ1-5; unclear D gene. The CDR3 is made up of 14 amino acids. Germline V gene lookup returns CDR1 DFQATT and CDR2 SNEGSKA (reference sequence). V gave up 3 bases and J gave up 0 bases, with 9 bases separating them. As DNA, the CDR3 is TGCAGTGCTAGGGGAGGCTATAGCAATCAGCCCCAGCATTTT. Translating it yields CSARGGYSNQPQHF.

By sample fraction, this clonotype is medium-sized. This chain joins TRBV6-5 and TRBJ2-5; tentatively, D is TRBD1 or TRBD2 (5 bases each). Trimming left V 6 bases short and J 5 bases short, with 13 bases between. This CDR3 comprises 13 residues. The germline V gene has CDR1 MNHEY and CDR2 SVGAGI. CDR3 residues: CASRTPGRETQYF. CDR3 DNA sequence: TGTGCCAGCAGAACTCCGGGACGCGAGACCCAGTACTTC.

This clonotype is labeled as medium-sized (0.01 to 0.1%). This chain links TRBV6-2 or TRBV6-3 with TRBJ2-7; D not resolved. This CDR3 has 13 residues. The V end lost 0 bases, the J end lost 7 bases, and 10 bases lay between the germline ends. Germline CDR1 MNHEY, CDR2 SVGEGT. The CDR3 DNA sequence: TGTGCCAGCAGTTACTCGAGTCTGGGTGAGCAGTACTTC. It yields the protein CASSYSSLGEQYF.

This clonotype is deemed medium-sized. CDR3 sequence reads: CASRPTGSYYGYTF. DNA for the CDR3: TGTGCCAGCAGGCCGACAGGGTCGTACTATGGCTACACCTTC. The rearrangement joins TRBV5-6 to TRBJ1-2, with 7 bases that match TRBD1. CDR1 SGHDT and CDR2 YYEEEE come from the germline V gene. CDR3 length: 14 residues. V was clipped by 5 bases and J by 3 bases; unmatched bases: 7.

By sample fraction, this clonotype is medium-sized. This CDR3 reads CASSTPRGPGELFF. CDR3 coding DNA: TGTGCCAGCTCCACTCCAAGGGGGCCCGGGGAGCTGTTTTTT. The J gene is TRBJ2-2, the V gene TRBV11-2, with 7 positions matching TRBD1. The CDR3 loop spans 14 amino acids. V shed 8 bases and J 6 bases; nucleotides not matched to a gene: 9. CDR1 is SGHAT, CDR2 FQNNGV, per germline.

By sample share, this clonotype is medium-sized. The chain has TRBV20-1 and TRBJ1-5, with 7 bases identical to TRBD1. The CDR3 length is 17 residues. Germline V lookup: CDR1 DFQATT, CDR2 SNEGSKA (reference sequence). With V trimmed by 0 bases and J by 6 bases, 14 bases remained unmatched. CDR3 DNA sequence: TGCAGTGCTAGAGATCCGAGACAGGGTACGGATCTTCAGCCCCAGCATTTT. Translated: CSARDPRQGTDLQPQHF.

By share of the sample, this clonotype is medium-sized. The V and J genes are TRBV2 and TRBJ2-1, with 8 bases that match TRBD2. The V and J ends lost 4 bases and 4 bases, in that order; junction bases with no gene match: 15. Germline V lookup: CDR1 SNHLY, CDR2 FYNNEI. This CDR3 contains 18 residues. The CDR3 region is CASSAPTSASFTYNEQFF. The CDR3 region has the DNA TGTGCCAGCAGTGCCCCGACTAGCGCTTCCTTCACTTACAATGAGCAGTTCTTC.

The chain is built from TRBV24-1 and TRBJ1-1, with 9 nucleotides matching TRBD1. Per the germline V gene, CDR1 is KGHDR and CDR2 is SFDVKD. The CDR3 totals 18 residues. After removal of 4 bases from V and 6 bases from J, the junction contained 17 bases not matched to a gene. The CDR3 nucleotides are TGTGCCACCAGTGACCTGGCCGGACAGGGGTTGACGGCACCTGAAGCTTTCTTT. This codes for CATSDLAGQGLTAPEAFF.

Points on this clonotype: A read error is possible here, since a much larger clone lies one base away. The chain employs TRBV20-1 and TRBJ2-3; 7 bases fit TRBD2. CDR1 DFQATT and CDR2 SNEGSKA come from the germline V gene (reference sequence). The CDR3 runs to 15 residues. CDR3 in amino acids: CSAREYPSGTDAQYF. The DNA for the CDR3 is TGCAGTGCTAGAGAGTACCCTAGCGGCACAGATGCGCAGTATTTT.

This clonotype turned up a few times. The chain employs TRBV12-3 or TRBV12-4 and TRBJ2-3; D is unclear. The V end lost 6 bases, the J end lost 6 bases, and 16 bases lay between the germline ends. The CDR3 consists of 14 residues. The CDR3 DNA follows: TGTGCCAGCAGCTTGTCAGTATTAGGGGATACGCAGTATTTT. Translated, it gives CASSLSVLGDTQYF.

By frequency in the sample, this clonotype is medium-sized (0.01 to 0.1%). The chain links TRBV10-1 to TRBJ1-1; D uncertain. CDR1 is WNHNN and CDR2 is SYGVQD in the germline V gene (reference sequence). The CDR3 totals 14 residues. The germline V and J ends were trimmed by 0 bases and 1 base, with 6 bases remaining between them. CDR3 DNA sequence: TGCGCCAGCAGTGAGTCGCCAGGGAACACTGAAGCTTTCTTT. Its protein product is CASSESPGNTEAFF.

The CDR3 loop reads CSARNSGGGGETQYF. The CDR3 DNA reads as TGCAGTGCTAGAAATAGCGGGGGGGGCGGAGAGACCCAGTACTTC. J is TRBJ2-5 and V is TRBV20-1; the match to TRBD2 covers 11 bases. The CDR3 has 15 residues. The V gene end was trimmed by 2 bases and the J gene end by 4 bases; junction bases not matched to a gene: 6. Germline CDR1 reads DFQATT; CDR2 reads SNEGSKA (reference sequence).

By share, this clonotype counts as medium-sized (0.01 to 0.1%). The chain recombines TRBV4-1 with TRBJ2-1; D is undetermined. From germline, CDR1 is MGHRA and CDR2 YSYEKL. The CDR3 has 12 residues. V lost 0 bases to trimming and J lost 7 bases, with 4 bases between them. This CDR3 reads CASSQDGNEQFF. CDR3 coding DNA: TGCGCCAGCAGCCAAGATGGGAATGAGCAGTTCTTC.

By sample share, this clonotype is medium-sized. The chain couples TRBV19 to TRBJ1-4; no definite D call. Between the trimmed V and J ends, which lost 3 bases and 0 bases, there was a span of 11 bases. CDR1 is LNHDA, CDR2 SQIVND, per germline (reference sequence). CDR3 size: 16 residues. The CDR3 DNA reads as TGTGCCAGTAGTATGGATGGACCTGCAACTAATGAAAAACTGTTTTTT. It yields the protein CASSMDGPATNEKLFF.